One TCR beta chain is described in this entry. The clone's antigen remains unknown. No base quality values were provided; no much bigger clone lies one nucleotide off. These data originate in a study of blood T cell repertoires in COVID-19 (dated by TCRdb to 2018 to 2021). About the investigation overall: The collaborator samples originated in the United States, Italy and Spain and spanned the acute and convalescent phases of COVID-19. The material from the prospective study consisted of cDNA or gDNA derived from T cells, B-cell-depleted T cells, or PBMCs. The dataset comprised deeply sampled blood TCRbeta repertoires from subjects exposed to, actively infected with, or recovered from COVID-19. A freely available public database, intended as a resource for researchers studying the immune response to SARS-CoV-2, is where the repertoires were released. The samples were drawn from two sources: the first 160 participants of the ongoing ImmuneRACE study, and 950 to 1,500 subjects contributed by 6 global collaborators. Nearly every sample came with metadata listing a de-identified subject ID, COVID-19 status, age in years and sex. HLA class I and class II types, where available, came from metadata supplied by the sample provider rather than from assay-based typing.

The immunoSEQ Assay, a bias-controlled multiplex PCR, was used to amplify TCRbeta CDR3 regions from genomic DNA. The original pipeline was this. Nucleated cell counts per sample were estimated from amplification of reference gene primers within the assay. To quantify the absolute abundance of each unique TCRbeta CDR3 rearrangement, sequence reads were collapsed and filtered. For each sample, productive Simpson clonality was calculated by taking the square root of Simpson's diversity index across productive rearrangements. The table was pulled from immuneACCESS by TCRdb, which kept in-frame rearrangements only. Such tables lose some clones; where checked, under half of the loss comes from unresolved V genes, and the rest has no known cause. V and J calls and clone size are as listed in that table; D and trimming were resolved from the DNA. The sample table lists 100,000 to 150,000 clones, about four fifths of them with a count of one. The ten largest clones capture 12% of the sample.

CDR1 and CDR2, looked up from the germline V gene (reference sequence), are GTSNPN and SVGIG. Trimming leaves V shorter by 5 bases and J shorter by 1 base, with the junction holding 15 bases beyond the gene matches. From the cysteine up to the phenylalanine, the CDR3 has a length of 17 residues. The CDR3 DNA has 51 bases and is translated from base 1. Collaborating institutions collected whole blood in K2EDTA tubes following their own protocols. For TCRbeta analysis, collaborators shipped samples as frozen whole blood, isolated PBMCs, or DNA extracted from either of those sample types. Overall study results and their limits: The quantity of clinical and demographic metadata differed by source and by participant and was supplied without curation.

The chain is made from TRBV30 and TRBJ2-3, with 7 central nucleotides matching TRBD2. This receptor was identified in a man in his 60s with acute or convalescent COVID-19. Input material: peripheral blood. The sequence in DNA is TGTGCCTGGGACCTGGCCTTAACTAGCGATGGCACAGATACGCAGTATTTT. Translation gives CAWDLALTSDGTDTQYF.